This T cell receptor (beta chain) was sequenced during a study of technical replicates of blood from several donors (dated by TCRdb to about 2017). Library construction relied on the immunoSEQ multiplex PCR assay. Entries here come from immuneACCESS through TCRdb and include only in-frame sequences with V and J called. Some clones fail to appear in such tables; in the studies checked, an unresolved V gene covers under half of the shortfall, and the cause of the remainder is unknown. The sample table lists approximately 73,000 clones, about 92% of them with a count of one. 0.42% of the sample goes to the ten largest clones. This clone was seen just once. No antigen is known for it. No much larger clone exists at a distance of one base, and base qualities are not known. The CDR3 goes from the cysteine to the phenylalanine over 16 residues. The retained sequence is limited to the CDR3, 48 bases, with the frame set at the first base. V and J are trimmed by 1 base and 4 bases, and the gene matches miss 7 bases of the junction. CDR1 and CDR2 were assigned from the germline V gene (reference sequence) as SSHAT and FNYEAQ.

The sequenced sample was T cells isolated from PBMCs. The chain uses TRBV7-7 and TRBJ2-1; 7 bases in between match TRBD2. The TCR originated in a human donor in good health. CDR3 reads: CASSLGPGLLYNEQFF. The bases are TGTGCCAGCAGCTTAGGGCCGGGACTACTGTACAATGAGCAGTTCTTC.